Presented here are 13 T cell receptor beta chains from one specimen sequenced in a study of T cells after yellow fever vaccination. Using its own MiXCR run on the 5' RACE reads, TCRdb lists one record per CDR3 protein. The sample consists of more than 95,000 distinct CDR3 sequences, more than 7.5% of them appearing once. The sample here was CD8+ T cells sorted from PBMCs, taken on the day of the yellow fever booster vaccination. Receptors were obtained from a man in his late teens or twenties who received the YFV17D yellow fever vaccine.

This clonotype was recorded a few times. The CDR3 DNA reads TGCGCCAGCAGTGAGTCGGGGGGGGGGTACAATGAGCAGTTCTTC. Protein: CASSESGGGYNEQFF. The chain employs TRBV10-1 and TRBJ2-1; 7 nucleotides agree with TRBD2. This CDR3 comprises 15 residues. V trimming: 0 bases; J trimming: 4 bases; junction bases outside the gene matches: 3. Germline V lookup: CDR1 WNHNN, CDR2 SYGVQD (reference sequence).

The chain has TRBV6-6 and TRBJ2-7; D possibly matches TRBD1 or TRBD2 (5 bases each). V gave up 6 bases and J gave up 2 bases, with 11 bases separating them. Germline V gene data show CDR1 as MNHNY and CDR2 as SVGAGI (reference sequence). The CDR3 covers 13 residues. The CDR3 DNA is TGTGCCAGCAGCTCGGGACGAACCTACGAGCAGTACGTC. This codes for CASSSGRTYEQYV.

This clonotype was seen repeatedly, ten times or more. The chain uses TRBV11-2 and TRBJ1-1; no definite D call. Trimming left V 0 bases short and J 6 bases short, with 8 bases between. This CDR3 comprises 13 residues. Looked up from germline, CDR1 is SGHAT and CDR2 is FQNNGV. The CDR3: CASSLDLASEAFF. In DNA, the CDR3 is TGTGCCAGCAGCTTAGATTTGGCATCTGAAGCTTTCTTT.

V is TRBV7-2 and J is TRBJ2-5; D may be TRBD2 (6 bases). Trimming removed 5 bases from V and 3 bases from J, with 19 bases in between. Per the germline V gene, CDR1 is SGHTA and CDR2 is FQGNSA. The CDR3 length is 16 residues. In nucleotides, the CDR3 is TGTGCCAGCAGCGCCCGGAGGGAGCCTAGGGAAGAGACCCAGTACTTC. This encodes CASSARREPREETQYF.

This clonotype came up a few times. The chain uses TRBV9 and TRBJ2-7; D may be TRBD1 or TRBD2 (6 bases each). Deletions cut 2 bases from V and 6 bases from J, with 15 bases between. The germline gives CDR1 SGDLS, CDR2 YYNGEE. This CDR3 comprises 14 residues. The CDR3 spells CASSVAGKGGEQYF. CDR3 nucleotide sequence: TGTGCCAGCAGCGTTGCGGGGAAGGGGGGCGAGCAGTACTTC.

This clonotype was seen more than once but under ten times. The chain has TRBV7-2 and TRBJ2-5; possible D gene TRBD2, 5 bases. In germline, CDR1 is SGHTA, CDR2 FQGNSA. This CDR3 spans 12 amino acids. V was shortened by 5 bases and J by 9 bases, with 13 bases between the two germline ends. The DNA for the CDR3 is TGTGCCAGCAGCCCACCCCCGAGGGCCCAGTACTTC. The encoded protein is CASSPPPRAQYF.

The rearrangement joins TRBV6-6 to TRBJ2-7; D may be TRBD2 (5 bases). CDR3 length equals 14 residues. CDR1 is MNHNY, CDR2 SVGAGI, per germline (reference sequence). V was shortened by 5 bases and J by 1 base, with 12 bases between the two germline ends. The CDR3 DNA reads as TGTGCCAGCAGTCCGCCGAGGAGGTCCTACGAGCAGTACTTC. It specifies CASSPPRRSYEQYF.

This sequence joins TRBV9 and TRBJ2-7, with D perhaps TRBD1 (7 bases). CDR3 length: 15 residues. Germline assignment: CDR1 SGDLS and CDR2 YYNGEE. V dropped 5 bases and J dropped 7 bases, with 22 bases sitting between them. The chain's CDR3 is CASSRRGLKSEEQYF. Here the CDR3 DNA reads TGTGCCAGCAGTCGGAGGGGGCTTAAATCTGAGGAGCAGTACTTC.

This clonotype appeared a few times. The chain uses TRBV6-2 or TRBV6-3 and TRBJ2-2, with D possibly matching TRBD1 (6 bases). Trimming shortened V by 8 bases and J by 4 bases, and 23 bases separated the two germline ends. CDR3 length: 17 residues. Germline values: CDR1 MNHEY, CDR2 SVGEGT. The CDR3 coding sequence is TGTGCCAGCGGTACAGGGTTCATCTCTACTACCACCGGGGAGCTGTTTTTT. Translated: CASGTGFISTTTGELFF.

The CDR3 DNA sequence: TGTGCCAGCTCACCATGGGGACAGGGAATGGGTTCACCCCTCCACTTT. The encoded protein is CASSPWGQGMGSPLHF. This chain joins TRBV18 and TRBJ1-6; 9 nucleotides agree with TRBD1. The CDR3 contains 16 residues. CDR1 is KGHSH, CDR2 LQKENI, per germline. V lost 2 bases and J lost 9; bases outside the gene matches: 8.

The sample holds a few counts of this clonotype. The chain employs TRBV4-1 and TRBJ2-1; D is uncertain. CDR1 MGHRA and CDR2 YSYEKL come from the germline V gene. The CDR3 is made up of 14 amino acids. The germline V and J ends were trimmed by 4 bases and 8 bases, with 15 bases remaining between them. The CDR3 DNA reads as TGCGCCAGCAGCCTAAGAGCCCCTTGGGATGAGCAGTTCTTC. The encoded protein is CASSLRAPWDEQFF.

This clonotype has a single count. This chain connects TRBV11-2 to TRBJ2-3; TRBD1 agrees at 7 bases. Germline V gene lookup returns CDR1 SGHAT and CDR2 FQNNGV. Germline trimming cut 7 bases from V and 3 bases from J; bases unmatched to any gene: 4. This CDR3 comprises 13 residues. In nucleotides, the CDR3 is TGTGCCAGCACCCGACAGGGAACAGATACGCAGTATTTT. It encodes CASTRQGTDTQYF.

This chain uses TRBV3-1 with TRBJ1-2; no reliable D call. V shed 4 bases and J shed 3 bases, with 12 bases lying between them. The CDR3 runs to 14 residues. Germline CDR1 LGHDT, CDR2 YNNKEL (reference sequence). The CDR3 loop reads CASSRLVSDYGYTF. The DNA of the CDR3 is TGTGCCAGCAGCCGATTGGTGTCGGACTATGGCTACACCTTC.